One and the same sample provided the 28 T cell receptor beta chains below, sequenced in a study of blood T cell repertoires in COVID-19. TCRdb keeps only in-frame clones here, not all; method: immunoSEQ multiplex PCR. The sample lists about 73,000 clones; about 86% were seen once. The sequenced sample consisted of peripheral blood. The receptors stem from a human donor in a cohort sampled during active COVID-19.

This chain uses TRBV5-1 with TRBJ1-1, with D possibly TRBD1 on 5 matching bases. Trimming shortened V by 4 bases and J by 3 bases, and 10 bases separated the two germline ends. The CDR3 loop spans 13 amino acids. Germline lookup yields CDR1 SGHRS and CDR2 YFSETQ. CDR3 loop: CASSEQADTEAFF. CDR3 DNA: TGCGCCAGCAGCGAACAGGCTGACACTGAAGCTTTCTTT.

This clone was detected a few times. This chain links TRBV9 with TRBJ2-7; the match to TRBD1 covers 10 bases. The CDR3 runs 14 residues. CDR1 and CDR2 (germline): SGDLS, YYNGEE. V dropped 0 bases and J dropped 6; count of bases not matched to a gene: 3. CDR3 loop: CASSVGQGAREQYF. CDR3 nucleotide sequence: TGTGCCAGCAGCGTAGGACAGGGGGCGCGCGAGCAGTACTTC.

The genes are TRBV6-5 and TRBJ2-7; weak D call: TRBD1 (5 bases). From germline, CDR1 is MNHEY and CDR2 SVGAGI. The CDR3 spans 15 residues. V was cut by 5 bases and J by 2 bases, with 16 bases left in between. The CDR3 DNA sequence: TGTGCCAGCAGTACTCATCAGGGTTTTACCTACGAGCAGTACTTC. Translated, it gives CASSTHQGFTYEQYF.

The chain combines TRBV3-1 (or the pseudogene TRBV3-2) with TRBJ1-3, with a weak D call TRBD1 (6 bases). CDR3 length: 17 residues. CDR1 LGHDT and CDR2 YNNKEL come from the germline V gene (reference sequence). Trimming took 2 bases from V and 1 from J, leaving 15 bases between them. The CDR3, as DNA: TGTGCCAGCAGCCAAAGGGGTACAGGGTGGTCTGGAAACACCATATATTTT. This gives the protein CASSQRGTGWSGNTIYF.

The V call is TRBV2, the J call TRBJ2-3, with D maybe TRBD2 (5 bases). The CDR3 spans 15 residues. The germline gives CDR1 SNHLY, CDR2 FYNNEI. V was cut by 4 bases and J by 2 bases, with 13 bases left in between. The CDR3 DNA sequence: TGTGCCAGCAGTGCCAGTGGACTTACCACAGATACGCAGTATTTT. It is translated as CASSASGLTTDTQYF. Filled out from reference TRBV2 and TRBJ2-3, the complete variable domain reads EPEVTQTPSHQVTQMGQEVILRCVPISNHLYFYWYRQILGQKVEFLVSFYNNEISEKSEIFDDQFSVERPDGSNFTLKIRSTKLEDSAMYFCASSASGLTTDTQYFGPGTRLTVL.

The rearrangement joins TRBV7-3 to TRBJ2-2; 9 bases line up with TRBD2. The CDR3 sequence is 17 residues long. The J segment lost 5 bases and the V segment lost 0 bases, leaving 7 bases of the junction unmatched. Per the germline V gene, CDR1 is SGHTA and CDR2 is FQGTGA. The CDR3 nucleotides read TGTGCCAGCAGCTTAACTCCCAGCGGGGGGCTGACCGGGGAGCTGTTTTTT. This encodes CASSLTPSGGLTGELFF.

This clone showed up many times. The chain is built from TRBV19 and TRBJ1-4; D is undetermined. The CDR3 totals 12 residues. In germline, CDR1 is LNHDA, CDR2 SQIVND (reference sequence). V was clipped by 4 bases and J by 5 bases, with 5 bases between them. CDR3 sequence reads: CASSNQNEKLFF. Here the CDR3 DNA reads TGTGCCAGTAGTAATCAGAATGAAAAACTGTTTTTT. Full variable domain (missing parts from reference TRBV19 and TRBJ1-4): DGGITQSPKYLFRKEGQNVTLSCEQNLNHDAMYWYRQDPGQGLRLIYYSQIVNDFQKGDIAEGYSVSREKKESFPLTVTSAQKNPTAFYLCASSNQNEKLFFGSGTQLSVL.

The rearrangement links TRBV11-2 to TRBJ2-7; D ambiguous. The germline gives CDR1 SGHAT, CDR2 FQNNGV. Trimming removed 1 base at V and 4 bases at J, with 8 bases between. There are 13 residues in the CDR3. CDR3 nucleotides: TGTGCCAGCAGCTTAGTAACGGAGTACGAGCAGTACTTC. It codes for CASSLVTEYEQYF.

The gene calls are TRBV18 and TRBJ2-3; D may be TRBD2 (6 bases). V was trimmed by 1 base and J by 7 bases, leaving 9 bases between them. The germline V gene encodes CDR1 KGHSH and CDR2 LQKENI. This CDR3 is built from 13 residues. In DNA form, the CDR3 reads TGTGCCAGCTCACCACAAGGGGACTATACGCAGTATTTT. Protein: CASSPQGDYTQYF.

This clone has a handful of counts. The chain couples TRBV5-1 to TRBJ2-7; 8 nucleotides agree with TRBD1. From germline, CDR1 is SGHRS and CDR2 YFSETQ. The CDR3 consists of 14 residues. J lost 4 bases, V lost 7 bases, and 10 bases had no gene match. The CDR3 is CASGSGQAPYEQYF. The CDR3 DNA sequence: TGCGCCAGCGGCTCGGGACAGGCGCCTTACGAGCAGTACTTC.

The CDR3 nucleotides are TGTGCCACCAGCACCCTGACCGGGACAGGCACTGAAGCTTTCTTT. Its protein is CATSTLTGTGTEAFF. V usage is TRBV15 and J usage is TRBJ1-1, with TRBD1 identical over 8 bases. The CDR3 runs 15 residues. V was pared by 4 bases and J by 4 bases, with 8 bases of the junction left unmatched. Germline CDR1 is LNHNV and CDR2 is YYDKDF (reference sequence).

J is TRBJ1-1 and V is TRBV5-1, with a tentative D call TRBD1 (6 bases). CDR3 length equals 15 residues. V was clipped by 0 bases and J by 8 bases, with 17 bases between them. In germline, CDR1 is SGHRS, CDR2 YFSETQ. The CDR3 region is CASSLGNGQNKEAFF. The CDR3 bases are TGCGCCAGCAGCTTGGGAAATGGACAGAACAAGGAAGCTTTCTTT.

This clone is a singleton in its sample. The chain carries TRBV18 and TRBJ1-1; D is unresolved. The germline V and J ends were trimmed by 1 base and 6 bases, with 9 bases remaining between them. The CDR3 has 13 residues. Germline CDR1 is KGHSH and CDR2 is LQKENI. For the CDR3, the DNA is TGTGCCAGCTCACCACGTTCGGAGGCTGAAGCTTTCTTT. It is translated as CASSPRSEAEAFF.

The CDR3 coding sequence is TGTGCCAGCAGCCAAGAAGCTCCAGGGAATTCACCCCTCCACTTT. It specifies CASSQEAPGNSPLHF. The chain carries TRBV3-1 (or the pseudogene TRBV3-2) and TRBJ1-6, with D possibly being TRBD1 (5 bases). The CDR3 spans 15 residues. Germline V lookup: CDR1 LGHDT, CDR2 YNNKEL (reference sequence). V was shortened by 0 bases and J by 7 bases, with 10 bases between the two germline ends.

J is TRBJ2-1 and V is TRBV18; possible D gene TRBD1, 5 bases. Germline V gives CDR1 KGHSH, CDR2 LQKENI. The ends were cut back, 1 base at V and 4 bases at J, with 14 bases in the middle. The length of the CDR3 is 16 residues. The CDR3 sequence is CASSPRRTSAYNEQFF. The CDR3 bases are TGTGCCAGCTCACCACGTCGGACATCGGCTTACAATGAGCAGTTCTTC.

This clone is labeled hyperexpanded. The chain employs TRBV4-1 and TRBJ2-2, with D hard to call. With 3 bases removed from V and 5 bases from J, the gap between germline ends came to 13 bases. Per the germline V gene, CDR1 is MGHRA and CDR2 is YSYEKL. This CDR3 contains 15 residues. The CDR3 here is CASSQGSTLTGELFF. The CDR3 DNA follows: TGCGCCAGCAGCCAGGGCAGCACTCTTACCGGGGAGCTGTTTTTT.

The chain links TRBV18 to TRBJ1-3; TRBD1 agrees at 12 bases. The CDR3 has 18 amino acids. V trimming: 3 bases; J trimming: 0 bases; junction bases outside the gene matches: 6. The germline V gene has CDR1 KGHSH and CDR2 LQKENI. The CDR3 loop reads CASSPPGQGANSGNTIYF. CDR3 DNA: TGTGCCAGCTCACCCCCGGGACAGGGGGCGAACTCTGGAAACACCATATATTTT.

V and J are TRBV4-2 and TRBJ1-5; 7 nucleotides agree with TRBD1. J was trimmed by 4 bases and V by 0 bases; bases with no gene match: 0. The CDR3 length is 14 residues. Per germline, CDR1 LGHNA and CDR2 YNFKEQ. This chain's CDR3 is CASSQEQGNQPQHF. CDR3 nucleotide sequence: TGTGCCAGCAGCCAAGAACAGGGGAATCAGCCCCAGCATTTT.

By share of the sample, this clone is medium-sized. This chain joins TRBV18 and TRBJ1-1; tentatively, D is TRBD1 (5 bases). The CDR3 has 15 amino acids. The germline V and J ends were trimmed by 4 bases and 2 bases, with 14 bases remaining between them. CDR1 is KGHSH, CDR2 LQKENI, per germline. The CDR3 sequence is CASSQRQTENTEAFF. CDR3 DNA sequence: TGTGCCAGCTCACAGAGACAGACTGAAAACACTGAAGCTTTCTTT.

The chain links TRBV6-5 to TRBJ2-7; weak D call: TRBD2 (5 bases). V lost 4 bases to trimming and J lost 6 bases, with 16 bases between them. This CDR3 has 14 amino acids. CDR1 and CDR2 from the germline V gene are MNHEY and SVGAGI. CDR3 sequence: CASSSAGLRREQYF. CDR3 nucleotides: TGTGCCAGCAGTTCGGCTGGACTGCGCCGCGAGCAGTACTTC.

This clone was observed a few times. CDR3 DNA: TGTGCCAGCAGGTTAACAGTTTATAGCAATCAGCCCCAGCATTTT. It specifies CASRLTVYSNQPQHF. The chain links TRBV6-5 to TRBJ1-5; D remains ambiguous. Germline V gene sequence: CDR1 MNHEY, CDR2 SVGAGI. The CDR3 consists of 15 residues. V was cut by 6 bases and J by 0 bases, with 12 bases left in between.

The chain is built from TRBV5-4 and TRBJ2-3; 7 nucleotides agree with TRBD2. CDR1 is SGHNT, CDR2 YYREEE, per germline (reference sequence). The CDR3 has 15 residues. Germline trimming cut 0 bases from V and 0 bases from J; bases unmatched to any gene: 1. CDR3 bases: TGTGCCAGCAGCTTGGCCGGGGGGAGCACAGATACGCAGTATTTT. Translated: CASSLAGGSTDTQYF.

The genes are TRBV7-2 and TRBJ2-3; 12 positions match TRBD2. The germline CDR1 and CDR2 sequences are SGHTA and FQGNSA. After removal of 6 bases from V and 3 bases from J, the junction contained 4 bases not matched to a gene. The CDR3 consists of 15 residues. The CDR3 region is CASSSGLAGTDTQYF. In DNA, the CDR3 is TGTGCCAGCAGTTCCGGACTAGCGGGGACAGATACGCAGTATTTT.

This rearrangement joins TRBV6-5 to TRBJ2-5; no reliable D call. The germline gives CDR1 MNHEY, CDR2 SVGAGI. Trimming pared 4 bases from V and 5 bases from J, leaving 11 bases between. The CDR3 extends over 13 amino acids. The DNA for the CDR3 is TGTGCCAGCAGTTCTGACAATCGGGAGACCCAGTACTTC. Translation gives CASSSDNRETQYF.

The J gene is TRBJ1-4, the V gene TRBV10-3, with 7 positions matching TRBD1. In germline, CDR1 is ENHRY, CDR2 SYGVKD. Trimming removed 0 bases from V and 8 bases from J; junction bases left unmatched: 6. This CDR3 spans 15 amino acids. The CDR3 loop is CAISESRQGREKLFF. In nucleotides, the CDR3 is TGTGCCATCAGTGAGTCGAGACAGGGACGGGAAAAACTGTTTTTT.

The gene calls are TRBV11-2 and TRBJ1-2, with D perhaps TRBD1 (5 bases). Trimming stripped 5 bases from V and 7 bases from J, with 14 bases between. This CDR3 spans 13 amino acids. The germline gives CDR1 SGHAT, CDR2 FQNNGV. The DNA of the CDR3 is TGTGCCAGCAGCCTAGGGGCAGGGCGTGGCTACACCTTC. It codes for CASSLGAGRGYTF.

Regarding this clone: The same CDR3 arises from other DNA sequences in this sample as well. Here the CDR3 reads CASSPGQGHGYTF. The CDR3, as DNA: TGTGCCAGCTCACCGGGGCAGGGGCATGGCTACACCTTC. V gene TRBV18 combines with J gene TRBJ1-2; possibly TRBD1 for D (6 bases). Looked up from germline, CDR1 is KGHSH and CDR2 is LQKENI. Trimming shortened V by 3 bases and J by 6 bases, and 11 bases separated the two germline ends. The CDR3 extends over 13 amino acids.

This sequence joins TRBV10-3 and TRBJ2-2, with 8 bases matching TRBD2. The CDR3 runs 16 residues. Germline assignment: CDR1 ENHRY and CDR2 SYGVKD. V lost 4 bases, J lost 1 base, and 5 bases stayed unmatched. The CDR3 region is CAISAPAGGNTGELFF. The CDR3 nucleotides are TGTGCCATCAGTGCTCCCGCGGGGGGGAACACCGGGGAGCTGTTTTTT.